This entry lists 13 T cell receptor beta chains sequenced from one sample in a study of T-cell reconstitution after alpha-beta-depleted transplantation in children. General study findings and limits: Once a year had passed after transplant, T-cell counts and diversity came mostly from newly produced T cells.

Preparing the TCRbeta library involved the use of unique molecular identifiers. TCRdb re-derived calls from the PCR reads in MiXCR, one entry per CDR3 protein. The table lists approximately 300,000 distinct CDR3 sequences, 7.5% to 9% of them singletons. Their target antigens are unknown. Source: peripheral blood, taken 360 days after TCRalphabeta/CD19-depleted stem cell transplant. The receptor source for this set is a female patient between 2 and 10 years old who had a stem cell transplant for Fanconi anemia, so the T cells may come from the graft donor.

This clonotype was seen only a few times. V and J are TRBV5-1 and TRBJ2-5; D remains ambiguous. Deletions cut 0 bases from V and 7 bases from J, with 22 bases between. Germline lookup yields CDR1 SGHRS and CDR2 YFSETQ. There are 17 residues in the CDR3. The CDR3 spells CASSLVGSEPSLGTQYF. The CDR3 nucleotides read TGCGCCAGCAGCTTGGTAGGATCTGAGCCCTCCCTCGGGACCCAGTACTTC.

This clonotype was counted ten times or more. CDR3 in amino acids: CASSYVLATDTQYF. The CDR3 DNA reads as TGTGCCAGCAGTTACGTTCTAGCGACAGATACGCAGTATTTT. The chain links TRBV6-2 or TRBV6-3 to TRBJ2-3; D possibly corresponds to TRBD2 (6 bases). V lost 2 bases and J 3 bases, leaving 9 bases between the germline ends. CDR1 is MNHEY, CDR2 SVGEGT, per germline. CDR3 length: 14 amino acids.

The sample holds many counts of this clonotype. V gene TRBV6-2 or TRBV6-3 combines with J gene TRBJ2-1; the D gene could be TRBD1 or TRBD2 (5 bases each). V was shortened by 0 bases and J by 0 bases, with 12 bases between the two germline ends. The CDR3 runs to 17 residues. The germline gives CDR1 MNHEY, CDR2 SVGEGT. The CDR3 bases are TGTGCCAGCAGTTACTCCGGGACCAGGAGCTCCTACAATGAGCAGTTCTTC. Translated: CASSYSGTRSSYNEQFF.

This clonotype was recorded at least ten times. The genes are TRBV7-2 and TRBJ2-7; 7 bases line up with TRBD1. The J segment lost 3 bases and the V segment lost 1 base, leaving 6 bases of the junction unmatched. The V gene's germline CDR1 is SGHTA and CDR2 FQGNSA. This CDR3 region has 15 residues. The CDR3 loop is CASSLETGNNYEQYF. The DNA for the CDR3 is TGTGCCAGCAGCTTAGAGACAGGGAATAACTACGAGCAGTACTTC.

The V gene is TRBV4-1, the J gene TRBJ2-4; 10 bases match TRBD2. The germline CDR1 and CDR2 sequences are MGHRA and YSYEKL. V shed 0 bases, J shed 6 bases, and the junction held 5 bases outside the gene matches. The CDR3 is made up of 16 amino acids. CDR3 sequence reads: CASSQDLAGVRNIQYF. The CDR3 DNA sequence: TGCGCCAGCAGCCAAGACCTAGCGGGGGTGAGAAACATTCAGTACTTC.

At least ten counts were recorded for this clonotype. CDR3 loop: CSASGRTGSTYEQYF. For the CDR3, the DNA is TGCAGTGCTAGTGGACGGACAGGGTCGACCTACGAGCAGTACTTC. The chain recombines TRBV20-1 with TRBJ2-7; TRBD1 matches 8 bases. The V gene end was trimmed by 3 bases and the J gene end by 2 bases; junction bases not matched to a gene: 9. CDR3 length equals 15 residues. CDR1 is DFQATT, CDR2 SNEGSKA, per germline (reference sequence).

In this sample, this clonotype turned up many times. The chain combines TRBV6-5 with TRBJ2-1; 14 bases fit TRBD2. V lost 0 bases to trimming and J lost 2 bases; unmatched junction nucleotides: 0. The V gene's germline CDR1 is MNHEY and CDR2 SVGAGI. This CDR3 contains 17 residues. CDR3 bases: TGTGCCAGCAGTTACTCGGGACTAGCGGGGGCCTACAATGAGCAGTTCTTC. Translated: CASSYSGLAGAYNEQFF.

The chain uses TRBV4-2 and TRBJ2-5; the D gene is possibly TRBD1 (6 bases). V was pared by 4 bases and J by 4 bases, with 13 bases between. Germline values: CDR1 LGHNA, CDR2 YNFKEQ. The CDR3 totals 14 residues. The CDR3 DNA reads TGTGCCAGCAGCCCAACAGGGAAGCGAGAGACCCAGTACTTC. Its protein is CASSPTGKRETQYF.

At least ten counts were recorded for this clonotype. At one end the junction does not follow the germline gene, possibly because of a read error. The chain couples TRBV5-1 to TRBJ1-5, with D maybe TRBD1 (5 bases). Germline CDR1 SGHRS, CDR2 YFSETQ. This CDR3 has 14 amino acids. The CDR3 bases are TGTGCCAGCTCCCTCGGGGGAGGGGATCAGCCCCAGCATTTT. It yields the protein CASSLGGGDQPQHF. The whole variable domain, remainder taken from reference TRBV5-1 and TRBJ1-5, is KAGVTQTPRYLIKTRGQQVTLSCSPISGHRSVSWYQQTPGQGLQFLFEYFSETQRNKGNFPGRFSGRQFSNSRSEMNVSTLELGDSALYLCASSLGGGDQPQHFGDGTRLSIL.

In its sample, this clonotype was seen a few times. The chain couples TRBV6-1 to TRBJ2-5; 9 bases fit TRBD1. With 9 bases clipped from V and 7 bases from J, the junction kept 21 bases outside the gene matches. Germline V gene lookup returns CDR1 MNHNS and CDR2 SASEGT. The CDR3 is 17 amino acids. The CDR3 region is CARGTGLQAYTGGTQYF. CDR3 nucleotides: TGTGCCAGGGGGACAGGGCTTCAGGCATACACAGGGGGGACCCAGTACTTC.

This CDR3 reads CACTKGAGDEQFF. The CDR3 DNA reads TGTGCCTGCACCAAAGGGGCGGGGGACGAGCAGTTCTTC. V gene TRBV30 combines with J gene TRBJ2-1, with 7 positions matching TRBD2. V shed 6 bases and J 10 bases; nucleotides not matched to a gene: 12. The CDR3 is made up of 13 amino acids. CDR1 and CDR2 from the germline V gene are GTSNPN and SVGIG (reference sequence).

Worth noting for this clonotype: At one boundary the junction diverges from the germline segment, which might be a read error. This chain uses TRBV27 with TRBJ2-1; D possibly corresponds to TRBD2 (6 bases). Germline V lookup: CDR1 MNHEY, CDR2 SMNVEV (reference sequence). The CDR3 loop spans 16 amino acids. This CDR3 is CASSFGGTPIYNVQFF. The DNA for the CDR3 is TGTGCCAGCAGTTTCGGCGGGACCCCTATCTACAATGTGCAGTTCTTC.

This clonotype came up many times. The chain combines TRBV3-1 with TRBJ2-2; D is uncertain. V was shortened by 0 bases and J by 11 bases, with 16 bases between the two germline ends. CDR1 and CDR2 from the germline V gene are LGHDT and YNNKEL (reference sequence). CDR3 length equals 15 residues. CDR3 loop: CASSQDALLKHELFF. The CDR3 DNA follows: TGTGCCAGCAGCCAAGATGCCTTATTGAAACATGAGCTGTTTTTT.